The T cell receptor (beta chain) described here comes from a study of blood T cell repertoires in COVID-19. CDR3 length: 8 residues. Germline V gene data show CDR1 as SQVTM and CDR2 as ANQGSEA. Between the trimmed V and J ends, which lost 3 bases and 13 bases, there was a span of 6 bases. Assay: immunoSEQ multiplex PCR; the TCRdb copy retains only in-frame clones and omits some. Counted here are approximately 230,000 clones, around 90% occurring once; the ten biggest clones make up over 6%. Clinical history reported by participants formed the basis on which cohorts were assigned. The sequenced material came from PBMCs or T cells enriched from blood (not recorded which). The V call is TRBV29-1, the J call TRBJ1-1; D is undetermined. The TCR was taken from a woman in her 30s with acute COVID-19. This CDR3 reads CSVDPGFF. The CDR3 bases are TGCAGCGTTGACCCCGGTTTCTTT.